This TCR beta chain was obtained from a study of T cells in Graves' hyperthyroidism and ophthalmopathy. The TCR beta CDR3 regions underwent amplification using RNA transcripts as the source. The study used the HTBI primer set for a first-round RT-PCR of the TCR CDR3. One entry per CDR3 protein, called by TCRdb with MiXCR from the multiplex PCR reads. This sample has more than 500,000 distinct CDR3 sequences, with around 45% found just once. Findings and caveats of the study: In simple terms, a model built on 13 V-J features told ophthalmopathy apart from stable hyperthyroidism. Model predictions of ophthalmopathy came a median around 6.5 months before onset. Researchers found most expanded thyroid clonotypes above 0.001 in blood as well.

Germline V gives CDR1 SGHAT, CDR2 FQDESV (reference sequence). The ends lost 0 bases at V and 3 bases at J; junction bases unmatched: 2. The CDR3 extends over 14 amino acids. As to this clonotype: Its target is unknown.

This receptor was obtained from an adult woman with Graves' disease, either hyperthyroidism or ophthalmopathy (not recorded which). This rearrangement joins TRBV11-1 to TRBJ2-7, with 7 bases that match TRBD1. Source material: peripheral blood or thyroid tissue (not recorded which). This chain's CDR3 is CASSLAGQFYEQYF. In DNA form, the CDR3 reads TGTGCCAGCAGCTTAGCGGGACAGTTCTACGAGCAGTACTTC.